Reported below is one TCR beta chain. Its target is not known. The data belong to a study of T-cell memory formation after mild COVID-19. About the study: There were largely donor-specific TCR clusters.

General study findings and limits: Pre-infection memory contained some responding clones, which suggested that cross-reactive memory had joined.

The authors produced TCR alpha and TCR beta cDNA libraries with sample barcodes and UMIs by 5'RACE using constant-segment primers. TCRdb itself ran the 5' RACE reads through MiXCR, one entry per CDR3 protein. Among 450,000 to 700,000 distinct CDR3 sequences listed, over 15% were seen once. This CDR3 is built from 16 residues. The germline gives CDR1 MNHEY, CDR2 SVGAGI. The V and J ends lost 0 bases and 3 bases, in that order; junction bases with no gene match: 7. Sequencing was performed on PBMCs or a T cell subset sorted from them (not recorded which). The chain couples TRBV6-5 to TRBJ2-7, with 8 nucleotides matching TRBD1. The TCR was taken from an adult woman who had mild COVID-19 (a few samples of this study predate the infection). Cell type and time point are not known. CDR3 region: CASSYSGTGNYYEQYF. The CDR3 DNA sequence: TGTGCCAGCAGTTACTCCGGGACAGGCAACTACTACGAGCAGTACTTC.